These T cell receptor beta chains were read from a single sample in a study of control samples from healthy donors and cancer patients. Clones were read by immunoSEQ multiplex PCR, and TCRdb kept only the in-frame ones, dropping some. The sample comprises about 150,000 clones, around nine tenths of which are singletons, and 1.5% to 2% rests with the top ten. The sequenced sample consisted of blood. These receptors all come from a man aged 18-30 years in good health. CDR3s include the opening cysteine and the closing phenylalanine or tryptophan. The order of the fields is V gene, D gene, J gene, clone size, CDR3 DNA, CDR3 protein. The D gene is left open where the match is weak. Clone size appears in some rows only: once, few, many, or a class for an expanded clone.

>TRBV28|.|TRBJ1-2|.
TGTGCCAGCAGCACGGACGTAGCCACAATGGAAGGCTACACCTTC
CASSTDVATMEGYTF
>TRBV18|.|TRBJ2-5|.
TGTGCCAGCTCATTGGGCCAAGAGACCCAGTACTTC
CASSLGQETQYF
>TRBV11-1|.|TRBJ2-3|.
TGTGCCAGCAGCTTGGTGGGGAACACGCAGTATTTT
CASSLVGNTQYF
>TRBV4-3|.|TRBJ2-2|.
TGCGCCAGCAGCCAAACCAGGAGGTCCACCGGGGAGCTGTTTTTT
CASSQTRRSTGELFF
>TRBV12-3/TRBV12-4|.|TRBJ1-6|once
TGTGCCAGCAGCAGGGGAGGCCCACCCCTCCACTTT
CASSRGGPPLHF
>TRBV19|TRBD1|TRBJ1-5|.
TGTGCCAGTAGTATCGGGACAGGGAAGGAGAATCAGCCCCAGCATTTT
CASSIGTGKENQPQHF
>TRBV18|.|TRBJ2-7|few
TGTGCCAGCTCACCGGGCTTATGGGACGAGCAGTACTTC
CASSPGLWDEQYF
>TRBV10-3|.|TRBJ2-7|.
TGTGCCATCAGTGAGTCGAAGTACCTATTCCCCGAGCAGTACTTC
CAISESKYLFPEQYF
>TRBV5-4|.|TRBJ2-3|.
TGTGCCAGCAGCCCCGGGCCGAGCACAGATACGCAGTATTTT
CASSPGPSTDTQYF
>TRBV2|.|TRBJ1-2|.
TGTGCCAGCAGTGAACCAGGGAACTATGGCTACACCTTC
CASSEPGNYGYTF
>TRBV6-5|TRBD1|TRBJ1-2|.
TGTGCCAGCAGCGACAGGGGACGGAACTATGGCTACACCTTC
CASSDRGRNYGYTF
>TRBV3-1/TRBV3-2|TRBD2|TRBJ2-1|.
TGTGCCAGCAGCGCCAGACTAGCGGGCTCCTACAATGAGCAGTTCTTC
CASSARLAGSYNEQFF
>TRBV27|.|TRBJ1-4|.
TGTGCCAGCAGTCTGGACCGTGCAACTAATGAAAAACTGTTTTTT
CASSLDRATNEKLFF
>TRBV5-1|.|TRBJ1-1|.
TGCGCCAGCAGCTTGGCGGATATGAACACTGAAGCTTTCTTT
CASSLADMNTEAFF
>TRBV6-6|.|TRBJ2-1|few
TGTGCCAGCAGCCCTCGGTGGGGTCTTAATGGTAATGAGCAGTTCTTC
CASSPRWGLNGNEQFF
>TRBV2|.|TRBJ1-4|.
TGTGCCAGCAGTGAAAGGAGAGCAGGAAAACTGTTTTTT
CASSERRAGKLFF
>TRBV6-5|TRBD1|TRBJ1-3|.
TGTGCCAGCAGTCGGACAGGGGTAGACGGAAACACCATATATTTT
CASSRTGVDGNTIYF
>TRBV7-8|TRBD2|TRBJ2-3|.
TGTGCCAGCAGCCCTCGTAGCGGGGATACGCAGTATTTT
CASSPRSGDTQYF
>TRBV6-4|.|TRBJ1-2|.
TGTGCCAGCAGTAGAAGCGAAGGGGACTCTATCTATGGCTACACCTTC
CASSRSEGDSIYGYTF
>TRBV28|.|TRBJ1-5|.
TGTGCCAGCAGTCACGATCCAATCAGGGTTAAGCCCCAGCATTTT
CASSHDPIRVKPQHF
>TRBV5-1|TRBD2|TRBJ2-7|.
TGCGCCAGCAGCTTGGCCGGGACTAGCGACTACGAGCAGTACTTC
CASSLAGTSDYEQYF
>TRBV28|.|TRBJ1-6|.
TGTGCCAGCAGTGCCCTGGCCTCCTCGAGCACCCTCCACTTT
CASSALASSSTLHF
>TRBV29-1|TRBD1|TRBJ1-1|.
TGCAGCGTTGGTAAGGGGGCTGGCACTGAAGCTTTCTTT
CSVGKGAGTEAFF
>TRBV27|TRBD2|TRBJ2-7|.
TGTGCCAGCAGTTTAGGGCCGGGACTAGCATACGAGCAGTACTTC
CASSLGPGLAYEQYF
>TRBV11-2|.|TRBJ2-4|.
TGTGCCAGCAGCAGTCGGCTGGCCAAAAACATTCAGTACTTC
CASSSRLAKNIQYF
>TRBV30|.|TRBJ1-5|.
TGTGCCTGGAGTGTTGCTGAAGGAGCAACCAATCAGCCCCAGCATTTT
CAWSVAEGATNQPQHF
>TRBV6-1|.|TRBJ1-3|.
TGTGCCAGCAGTGATGGAGTATCTGGAAACACCATATATTTT
CASSDGVSGNTIYF
>TRBV30|.|TRBJ1-4|.
TGTGCCTGGAGTTTAATCCGACAGAGCTCAACTAATGAAAAACTGTTTTTT
CAWSLIRQSSTNEKLFF
>TRBV7-2|.|TRBJ1-2|.
TGTGCCAGCAGCTTAGGCAGGGGCCTTGGCTACACCTTC
CASSLGRGLGYTF
>TRBV4-3|.|TRBJ2-3|.
TGCGCCAGCAGCCTTAGACGGGGCACAGATACGCAGTATTTT
CASSLRRGTDTQYF
>TRBV5-4|.|TRBJ2-7|.
TGTGCCAGCAGCTTGGTTAGTCCGGGATACGCAGCCTACGAGCAGTACTTC
CASSLVSPGYAAYEQYF
>TRBV27|TRBD2|TRBJ2-4|.
TGTGCCAGCAGTTCGTACAGTGGACTAGAAAACATTCAGTACTTC
CASSSYSGLENIQYF
>TRBV6-5|.|TRBJ1-2|.
TGTGCCAGCAGGAAACTGGACCGCGGGAGAGGCTACACCTTC
CASRKLDRGRGYTF
>TRBV7-9|.|TRBJ2-1|.
TGTGCCAGCAGCCCTGCGGACAATGAGCAGTTCTTC
CASSPADNEQFF
>TRBV30|.|TRBJ1-4|once
TGTGCCTGGAGTGGCCCCGCCGGGGGGGAAAAACTGTTTTTT
CAWSGPAGGEKLFF
>TRBV2|TRBD1|TRBJ1-2|.
TGTGCCAGCAGTGGATCACAGACAGGGGAGTGGTATGGCTACACCTTC
CASSGSQTGEWYGYTF
>TRBV27|TRBD1|TRBJ2-2|.
TGTGCCAGCAGTTTGTTACAGGGGGACACCGGGGAGCTGTTTTTT
CASSLLQGDTGELFF
>TRBV7-2|TRBD1|TRBJ1-4|.
TGTGCCAGCAGCTCAACCGGATCAAGGGGGCGCGCTAATGAAAAACTGTTTTTT
CASSSTGSRGRANEKLFF
>TRBV6-5|.|TRBJ1-6|.
TGTGCCAGCAGCTCCTCGCCCAATTCACCCCTCCACTTT
CASSSSPNSPLHF
>TRBV19|TRBD1|TRBJ2-7|.
TGTGCCAGTAGTATAAGGGGACAGAATAACTACGAGCAGTACTTC
CASSIRGQNNYEQYF
>TRBV12-3/TRBV12-4|TRBD1|TRBJ2-7|.
TGTGCCAGCAGTTTGTCAGGGGGATACGAGCAGTACTTC
CASSLSGGYEQYF
>TRBV6-5|TRBD1|TRBJ2-7|.
TGTGCCAGCAGACGGACAGGGGCAGGCGGCGAGCAGTACTTC
CASRRTGAGGEQYF
>TRBV7-8|.|TRBJ1-3|.
TGTGCCAGCAGACGGACGGCGTCCTCTGGAAACACCATATATTTT
CASRRTASSGNTIYF
>TRBV11-1|.|TRBJ1-1|.
TGTGCCAGCAGCTTAGAGGGGGGGACTGAAGCTTTCTTT
CASSLEGGTEAFF
>TRBV28|.|TRBJ1-5|.
TGTGCCAGCAGGGACGGGACGGAAAATCAGCCCCAGCATTTT
CASRDGTENQPQHF
>TRBV6-2/TRBV6-3|.|TRBJ1-6|.
TGTGCCAGCAGTTCCCCACCTAGGAGGGGACGATCCTATAATTCACCCCTCCACTTT
CASSSPPRRGRSYNSPLHF
>TRBV7-9|.|TRBJ2-7|.
TGTGCCAGCAGCCCCCCGGGACCTCAAGTCCGCGAGCAGTACTTC
CASSPPGPQVREQYF
>TRBV7-9|.|TRBJ2-7|once
TGTGCCAGCAGCTTAAGAGTCGAGTACGAGCAGTACTTC
CASSLRVEYEQYF
>TRBV16|.|TRBJ1-5|.
TGTGCCAGCAGCCAAAACAGGGTGGGCAGCAATCAGCCCCAGCATTTT
CASSQNRVGSNQPQHF
>TRBV6-5|.|TRBJ1-4|once
TGTGCCAGCACCCCGTCCGCAACTAATGAAAAACTGTTTTTT
CASTPSATNEKLFF
>TRBV27|.|TRBJ2-2|.
TGTGCCAGCAGTTTAATCGGGGAGAACACCGGGGAGCTGTTTTTT
CASSLIGENTGELFF
>TRBV15|TRBD1|TRBJ2-5|.
TGTGCCACCAGCAGCGGGACGGGCCAGGGGGCCCAGTACTTC
CATSSGTGQGAQYF
>TRBV9|TRBD2|TRBJ2-5|.
TGTGCCAGCAGCTCCCGGACTAGCGGGGGTCAGGAGACCCAGTACTTC
CASSSRTSGGQETQYF